This TCR beta chain was profiled in a study of blood T cells in healthy people across ages. V lost 5 bases to trimming and J lost 9 bases; unmatched junction nucleotides: 9. Germline loops: CDR1 DFQATT, CDR2 SNEGSKA (reference sequence). This CDR3 has 13 amino acids. In its sample, this clonotype was seen a few times. Its target is not known. Isolated per sample were at least 7 million PBMCs. The use of a sample-barcoded 5' primer and a J-beta primer mix characterized a second PCR of roughly 7 to 11 cycles. One entry per CDR3 protein results from TCRdb running MiXCR on the 5' RACE reads. The sample yields 450,000 to 650,000 distinct CDR3 sequences, 24% seen once. General observations from the study: PBMC samples, being unsorted, prevented any conclusive comparison of naive and antigen-experienced cells. Donors of long life had a larger count of naive CD4+ cells and greater diversity than aged donors.

The data also belong to a second study, concerning T cells of mothers and their children. In that study: Inherited differences only slightly affect thymic shaping of TCR recombination output.

Sequencing was performed on blood. The chain combines TRBV20-1 with TRBJ2-4; 8 positions agree with TRBD1. The receptor was derived from a boy aged 5-17 years in good health. CDR3 residues: CSARIATGGIQYF. The CDR3, as DNA: TGCAGTGCTCGCATCGCAACAGGGGGCATTCAGTACTTC.